These T cell receptor beta chains were read from a single sample in a study of CD8 T cells in Susac syndrome. TCRdb called the immunoSEQ multiplex PCR reads again in MiXCR, with one record for every CDR3 protein. Altogether about 180,000 distinct CDR3 sequences are present, 90% to 95% being singletons, with the ten largest covering 0.12%. The sample consisted of CD4+ T cells from PBMCs. These receptors were collected from a human donor with Susac syndrome. Both conserved end residues are part of each CDR3. Fields, in order: D gene, V gene, J gene, clone size, CDR3 protein, CDR3 DNA. A D gene is named only where the DNA matches it firmly. Rows give clone size only sometimes, using once, few, many, or a class for an expanded clone.

>TRBD1|TRBV20-1|TRBJ2-7|NA
CSARVGQSEQYF
TGCAGTGCTAGAGTGGGACAGTCCGAGCAGTACTTC
>NA|TRBV7-7|TRBJ2-7|NA
CASRPLGGHEQYF
TGTGCTAGCAGGCCGTTGGGGGGCCACGAGCAGTACTTC
>TRBD1|TRBV5-1|TRBJ2-5|NA
CASSLGSGTGETQYF
TGCGCCAGCAGCTTGGGCTCCGGGACAGGAGAGACCCAGTACTTC
>TRBD1|TRBV20-1|TRBJ2-7|NA
CSAPRGGTGGYEQYF
TGCAGTGCCCCGAGGGGGGGGACAGGGGGCTACGAGCAGTACTTC
>TRBD2|TRBV7-8|TRBJ2-2|NA
CASSMLAGLNTGELFF
TGTGCCAGCAGCATGCTAGCGGGGCTCAACACCGGGGAGCTGTTTTTT
>NA|TRBV5-1|TRBJ1-1|NA
CASSPGVPTEAFF
TGCGCCAGCAGCCCTGGGGTCCCCACTGAAGCTTTCTTT
>NA|TRBV18|TRBJ2-1|NA
CASSSGLDGEQFF
TGTGCCAGCTCATCGGGGTTGGACGGTGAGCAGTTCTTC
>NA|TRBV11-2|TRBJ1-1|NA
CASSSNRVSAFF
TGTGCCAGCAGCTCAAACAGGGTGAGCGCTTTCTTT
>TRBD2|TRBV4-3|TRBJ2-2|NA
CASSQDRLAGGPSGELFF
TGCGCCAGCAGCCAAGACCGACTAGCGGGGGGTCCGTCCGGGGAGCTGTTTTTT
>TRBD1|TRBV15|TRBJ2-7|NA
CATSRGDRGADEQYF
TGTGCCACCAGCAGAGGGGACAGGGGTGCGGATGAGCAGTACTTC
>NA|TRBV5-4|TRBJ2-1|once
CASSLAGLGANEQFF
TGTGCCAGCAGCTTGGCCGGACTCGGCGCCAATGAGCAGTTCTTC
>NA|TRBV30|TRBJ2-1|NA
CAWSVIGLVNEQFF
TGTGCCTGGAGTGTAATTGGCCTAGTCAATGAGCAGTTCTTC
>TRBD1|TRBV9|TRBJ2-5|NA
CASSVDRGPETQYF
TGTGCCAGCAGCGTGGACAGGGGGCCAGAGACCCAGTACTTC
>TRBD1|TRBV19|TRBJ1-5|once
CASRTGEKGNQPQHF
TGTGCCAGTAGAACAGGGGAGAAAGGCAATCAGCCCCAGCATTTT
>TRBD1|TRBV20-1|TRBJ1-1|NA
CSAPVPRQGGTEAFF
TGCAGTGCTCCTGTCCCTCGACAGGGGGGCACTGAAGCTTTCTTT
>NA|TRBV29-1|TRBJ2-3|NA
CSVRPQSDTQYF
TGCAGCGTTCGTCCCCAGTCCGATACGCAGTATTTT